These T cell receptor beta chains were read from a single sample in a study of Ad26.COV2.S vaccination and SARS-CoV-2 variants. Produced via immunoSEQ multiplex PCR; TCRdb's table is partial and in-frame only. The sample has about 450,000 clones, 89% seen once; the top ten hold approximately 2.5%. The sequenced sample was peripheral blood, obtained in a trial of Ad26.COV2.S vaccine versus placebo. These TCRs come from a person between 18 and 59 years old who received the Ad26.COV2.S COVID-19 vaccine or a placebo. CDR3s include the opening cysteine and the closing phenylalanine or tryptophan. The D gene is left open where the match is weak. Expanded clones are given a class, and other clones once, few, many or no size at all.

j_call: TRBJ2-1
v_call: TRBV4-3
d_call: NA
clone_size: NA
cdr3_aa: CASSQVGGLAYNEQFF
cdr3_nt: TGCGCCAGCAGCCAAGTGGGCGGGCTAGCTTACAATGAGCAGTTCTTC

j_call: TRBJ2-1
v_call: TRBV10-3
d_call: NA
clone_size: NA
cdr3_aa: CAISSLEGNYNEQFF
cdr3_nt: TGTGCCATCAGTAGTCTTGAAGGAAACTACAATGAGCAGTTCTTC

j_call: TRBJ2-5
v_call: TRBV4-2
d_call: TRBD1
clone_size: NA
cdr3_aa: CASSLDRGYQETQYF
cdr3_nt: TGTGCCAGCAGCCTCGACAGGGGGTACCAAGAGACCCAGTACTTC

j_call: TRBJ1-5
v_call: TRBV19
d_call: NA
clone_size: NA
cdr3_aa: CASSRGDYSNQPQHF
cdr3_nt: TGTGCCAGTAGTCGAGGGGATTATAGCAATCAGCCCCAGCATTTT

j_call: TRBJ2-2
v_call: TRBV4-2
d_call: TRBD2
clone_size: once
cdr3_aa: CASSQDTGGRAGGELFF
cdr3_nt: TGTGCCAGCAGCCAAGATACGGGCGGGAGGGCCGGCGGGGAGCTGTTTTTT

j_call: TRBJ2-1
v_call: TRBV27
d_call: NA
clone_size: once
cdr3_aa: CASSSPSSYNEQFF
cdr3_nt: TGTGCCAGCAGCTCCCCGAGCTCCTACAATGAGCAGTTCTTC

j_call: TRBJ2-1
v_call: TRBV4-1
d_call: NA
clone_size: NA
cdr3_aa: CASSSFSGIEQFF
cdr3_nt: TGCGCCAGCAGCTCTTTTTCCGGGATTGAGCAGTTCTTC

j_call: TRBJ2-7
v_call: TRBV9
d_call: TRBD1
clone_size: NA
cdr3_aa: CASSAHPGQGYKYDYEQYF
cdr3_nt: TGTGCCAGCAGCGCCCACCCGGGACAGGGTTATAAATATGACTACGAGCAGTACTTC

j_call: TRBJ2-7
v_call: TRBV18
d_call: NA
clone_size: many
cdr3_aa: CASSPGGYEQYF
cdr3_nt: TGTGCCAGCTCACCTGGGGGATACGAGCAGTACTTC

j_call: TRBJ2-3
v_call: TRBV4-2
d_call: NA
clone_size: NA
cdr3_aa: CASSQGSTLTDTQYF
cdr3_nt: TGTGCCAGCAGCCAAGGTAGCACACTCACAGATACGCAGTATTTT

j_call: TRBJ1-5
v_call: TRBV6-2/TRBV6-3
d_call: NA
clone_size: once
cdr3_aa: CASSPAGAPQPQHF
cdr3_nt: TGTGCCAGCAGTCCGGCGGGGGCCCCTCAGCCCCAGCATTTT

j_call: TRBJ1-5
v_call: TRBV18
d_call: NA
clone_size: NA
cdr3_aa: CASSRMQVWDSNQPQHF
cdr3_nt: TGTGCCAGCTCAAGGATGCAAGTATGGGATAGCAATCAGCCCCAGCATTTT

j_call: TRBJ2-2
v_call: TRBV6-2/TRBV6-3
d_call: TRBD1
clone_size: NA
cdr3_aa: CASSRRGTGTTGELFF
cdr3_nt: TGTGCCAGCAGCCGCAGGGGGACAGGGACCACCGGGGAGCTGTTTTTT

j_call: TRBJ2-1
v_call: TRBV4-1
d_call: TRBD2
clone_size: NA
cdr3_aa: CASSQGLASSNEQFF
cdr3_nt: TGCGCCAGCAGCCAGGGACTAGCCAGTAGCAATGAGCAGTTCTTC

j_call: TRBJ1-2
v_call: TRBV9
d_call: NA
clone_size: few
cdr3_aa: CASSETGNYGYTF
cdr3_nt: TGTGCCAGCAGCGAAACGGGGAACTATGGCTACACCTTC

j_call: TRBJ2-1
v_call: TRBV7-2
d_call: NA
clone_size: NA
cdr3_aa: CASRETPYNEQFF
cdr3_nt: TGTGCCAGCAGGGAGACTCCCTACAATGAGCAGTTCTTC

j_call: TRBJ2-3
v_call: TRBV15
d_call: TRBD2
clone_size: NA
cdr3_aa: CATSRDLPDSGGADTQYF
cdr3_nt: TGTGCCACCAGCAGAGATCTCCCGGATAGCGGGGGGGCCGATACGCAGTATTTT

j_call: TRBJ2-1
v_call: TRBV13
d_call: NA
clone_size: NA
cdr3_aa: CASSLGRGEQFF
cdr3_nt: TGTGCCAGCAGCTTAGGCAGGGGTGAGCAGTTCTTC

j_call: TRBJ1-1
v_call: TRBV7-2
d_call: NA
clone_size: NA
cdr3_aa: CASSFHGTEAFF
cdr3_nt: TGTGCCAGCAGCTTTCATGGCACTGAAGCTTTCTTT